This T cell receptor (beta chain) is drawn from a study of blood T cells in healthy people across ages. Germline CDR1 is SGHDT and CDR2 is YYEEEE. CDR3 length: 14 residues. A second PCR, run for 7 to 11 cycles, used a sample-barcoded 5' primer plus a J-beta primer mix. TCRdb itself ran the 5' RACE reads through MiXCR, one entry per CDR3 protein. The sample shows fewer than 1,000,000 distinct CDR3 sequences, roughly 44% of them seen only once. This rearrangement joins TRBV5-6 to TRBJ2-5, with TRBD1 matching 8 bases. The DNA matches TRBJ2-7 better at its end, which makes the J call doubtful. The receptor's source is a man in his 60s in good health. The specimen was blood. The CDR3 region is CASSAWTGTYEQYF. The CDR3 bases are TGTGCCAGCAGCGCTTGGACAGGGACCTACGAGCAGTACTTC.